What follows is one TCR beta chain and its context. PCR involved 60 Vbeta and 13 Jbeta primers. Per the original methods: An analysis performed later counted roughly 80 million unique TCR beta chains (around 11 million of them shared). The protocol was immunoSEQ multiplex PCR, while the TCRdb copy is restricted to in-frame clones and leaves out a portion. V, J and clone size were drawn from that table, and D and trimming were deduced from the DNA. This sample's table reports some 140,000 clones. The source of the sample is a study of cytomegalovirus exposure and HLA in healthy donors. CDR3 length: 15 amino acids. CDR1 and CDR2 (germline): SGHTA, FQGNSA. The V end was cut by 3 bases, the J end by 0 bases, with 11 bases between.

The chain carries TRBV7-2 and TRBJ1-2, with a weak D call TRBD1 (6 bases). This TCR was recovered from a woman aged 40 to 55 in good health and CMV-seronegative. The sequencing sample was made of PBMCs. The CDR3 spells CASSFTGKANYGYTF. Here the CDR3 DNA reads TGTGCCAGCAGCTTTACAGGGAAGGCTAACTATGGCTACACCTTC.